The T cell receptor (beta chain) described here comes from a study of beta chain features in type 1 diabetes. Study-level points and caveats: Researchers reported that naive, central memory and Treg TCRB repertoires appeared more similar in patients than in healthy donors. A potential influence of HLA type upon TCRB rearrangement remained unresolved herein.

The CDR3 extends over 14 amino acids. CDR1 is SEHNR, CDR2 FQNEAQ, per germline (reference sequence). Deletions cut 3 bases from V and 8 bases from J, with 16 bases between. As every portion of the isolated RNA was reverse transcribed, the sequencing read expressed TCRB transcripts. Generated by immunoSEQ multiplex PCR, the TCRdb table keeps only in-frame clones and is missing some. The sample lists 300,000 to 350,000 clones; roughly a fifth were seen once. This clone was counted between two and nine times. The antigen is not known. Material: naive CD4+ T cells from blood. The TCR sequence derives from a woman between 18 and 29 years old in good health. This chain uses TRBV7-9 with TRBJ1-2, with D possibly matching TRBD1 (6 bases). The CDR3 DNA reads as TGTGCCAGCAGCTTTGGGTTGGGGGCGGACGGCTACACCTTC. Translating gives CASSFGLGADGYTF.